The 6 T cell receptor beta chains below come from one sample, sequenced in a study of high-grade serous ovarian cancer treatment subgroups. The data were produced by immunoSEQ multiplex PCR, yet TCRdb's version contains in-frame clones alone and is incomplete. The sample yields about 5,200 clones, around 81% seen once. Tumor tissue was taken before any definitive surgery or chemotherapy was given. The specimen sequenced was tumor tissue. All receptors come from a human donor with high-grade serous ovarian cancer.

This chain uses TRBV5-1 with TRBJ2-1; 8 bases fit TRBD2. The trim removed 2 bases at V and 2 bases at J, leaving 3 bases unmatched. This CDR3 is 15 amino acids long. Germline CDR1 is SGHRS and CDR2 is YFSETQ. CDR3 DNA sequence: TGCGCCAGCAGCTTCGACGGGGGGGCCTACAATGAGCAGTTCTTC. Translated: CASSFDGGAYNEQFF.

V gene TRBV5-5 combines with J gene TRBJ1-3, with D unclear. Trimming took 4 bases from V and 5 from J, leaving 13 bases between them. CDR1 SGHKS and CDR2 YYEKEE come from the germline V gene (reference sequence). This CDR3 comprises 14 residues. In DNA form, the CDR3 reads TGTGCCAGCAGCACGACCTTATCCAGAAACACCATATATTTT. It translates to CASSTTLSRNTIYF.

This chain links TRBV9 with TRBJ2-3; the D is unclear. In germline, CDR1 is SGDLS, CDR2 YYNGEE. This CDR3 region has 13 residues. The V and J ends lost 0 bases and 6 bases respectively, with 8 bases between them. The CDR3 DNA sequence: TGTGCCAGCAGCGTAGCTACGAAGGATACGCAGTATTTT. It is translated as CASSVATKDTQYF.

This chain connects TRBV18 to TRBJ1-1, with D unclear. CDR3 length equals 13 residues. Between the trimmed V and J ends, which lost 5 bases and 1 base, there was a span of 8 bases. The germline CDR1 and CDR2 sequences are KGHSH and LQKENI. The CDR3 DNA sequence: TGTGCCAGCTCATGGACTGAGAACACTGAAGCTTTCTTT. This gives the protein CASSWTENTEAFF.

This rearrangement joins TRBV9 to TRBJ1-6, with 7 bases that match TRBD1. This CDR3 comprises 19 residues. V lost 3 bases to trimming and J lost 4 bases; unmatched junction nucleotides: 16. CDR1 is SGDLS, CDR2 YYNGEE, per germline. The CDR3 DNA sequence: TGTGCCAGCAGCGCAGACTCCGCAACAGGGGTTTCATATAATTCACCCCTCCACTTT. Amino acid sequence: CASSADSATGVSYNSPLHF.

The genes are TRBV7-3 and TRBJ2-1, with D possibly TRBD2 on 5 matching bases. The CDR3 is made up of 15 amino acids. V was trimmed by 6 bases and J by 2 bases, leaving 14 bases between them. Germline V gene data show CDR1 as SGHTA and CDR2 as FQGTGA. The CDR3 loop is CASRLRPGAYNEQFF. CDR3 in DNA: TGTGCCAGCAGACTCCGTCCCGGGGCCTACAATGAGCAGTTCTTC.